This T cell receptor (beta chain) originates from a study of T cell responses to AZD1222 COVID-19 vaccine. Concerning this clone itself: What it binds is unknown.

The CDR3 covers 16 residues. CDR1 is SGHNT, CDR2 YYREEE, per germline (reference sequence). V dropped 4 bases and J dropped 5; count of bases not matched to a gene: 7. Study observations and caveats: Targeting of unmutated variant regions was reportedly seen in nearly half of spike-specific TCRs. The peak T cell response came first, and repertoires were sampled only after it.

Clones were sequenced by immunoSEQ multiplex PCR, and TCRdb holds only the in-frame ones, with some missing. Here the sample spans about 140,000 clones, 90% to 95% being singletons. The chain is built from TRBV5-4 and TRBJ1-4; TRBD1 matches 11 bases. The sequence derives from an adult who received the AZD1222 COVID-19 vaccine. The sample was peripheral blood, taken 28 days after the second AZD1222 dose. CDR3 coding DNA: TGTGCCAGCAGCCCACCGGGACAGGGGGGGAATGAAAAACTGTTTTTT. Protein product: CASSPPGQGGNEKLFF.